The entry below describes one TCR beta chain. The source of the sample is a study of control samples from healthy donors and cancer patients. The junction had 15 bases not matched to a gene; V was cut back by 5 bases and J by 14 bases. CDR3 size: 15 residues. CDR1 SGHAT and CDR2 FQNNGV come from the germline V gene. Clones were sequenced by immunoSEQ multiplex PCR, and TCRdb holds only the in-frame ones, with some missing. The top ten hold around 9.5% of the sample, which has about 92,000 clones, more than 75% seen once. The receptor comes from a woman aged 55-70 years in good health. The rearrangement uses TRBV11-2 and TRBJ1-6, with TRBD1 matching over 7 bases. Sequencing input: blood. CDR3 coding DNA: TGTGCCAGCAGCCAAAATCCGGGGCAGGGGGAGGCCCTCCACTTT. It is translated as CASSQNPGQGEALHF.